The 8 T cell receptor beta chains listed next were all sequenced from one sample in a study of immune cell composition in non-small cell lung cancer. The protocol was immunoSEQ multiplex PCR, while the TCRdb copy is restricted to in-frame clones and leaves out a portion. The sample yields 11,000 to 15,000 clones, more than 65% seen once. The specimen was lung tumor tissue. These receptors all come from a human donor with non-small cell lung cancer.

J is TRBJ2-2 and V is TRBV5-4, with TRBD2 identical over 8 bases. Per germline, CDR1 SGHNT and CDR2 YYREEE (reference sequence). CDR3 length equals 16 residues. Trimming removed 4 bases from V and 1 base from J; junction bases left unmatched: 6. CDR3 DNA: TGTGCCAGCAGCGGCTCAACTAGCGGGAACACCGGGGAGCTGTTTTTT. Its translation is CASSGSTSGNTGELFF.

This chain uses TRBV30 with TRBJ2-3, with 8 bases that match TRBD1. This CDR3 is 14 amino acids long. Germline values: CDR1 GTSNPN, CDR2 SVGIG (reference sequence). V shed 0 bases and J 4 bases; nucleotides not matched to a gene: 3. The CDR3 coding sequence is TGTGCCTGGAGTGTCCAGGGGGCGGCAGATACGCAGTATTTT. This gives the protein CAWSVQGAADTQYF.

The chain carries TRBV5-6 and TRBJ2-5; D is unresolved. The germline V gene encodes CDR1 SGHDT and CDR2 YYEEEE. With 5 bases removed from V and 0 bases from J, the gap between germline ends came to 11 bases. This CDR3 has 14 residues. This CDR3 reads CASRKASYQETQYF. The CDR3, as DNA: TGTGCCAGCAGGAAGGCTTCTTACCAAGAGACCCAGTACTTC.

The chain links TRBV13 to TRBJ2-7, with 13 bases fitting TRBD2. CDR3 length equals 17 residues. Germline CDR1 is PRHDT and CDR2 is FYEKMQ (reference sequence). Germline trimming cut 1 base from V and 2 bases from J; bases unmatched to any gene: 5. Here the CDR3 DNA reads TGTGCCAGCAGCTTAGCTAGGGGACTAGCGGGACCCTACGAGCAGTACTTC. Amino acids: CASSLARGLAGPYEQYF.

The chain employs TRBV7-2 and TRBJ2-5, with 8 bases lining up with TRBD2. CDR1 and CDR2 (germline): SGHTA, FQGNSA. The CDR3 has 14 amino acids. The junction had 2 bases not matched to a gene; V was cut back by 0 bases and J by 5 bases. Here the CDR3 reads CASSLATSAETQYF. CDR3 DNA: TGTGCCAGCAGCTTAGCGACTAGCGCGGAGACCCAGTACTTC. Drawing the rest from reference TRBV7-2 and TRBJ2-5, the complete variable domain is GAGVSQSPSNKVTEKGKDVELRCDPISGHTALYWYRQSLGQGLEFLIYFQGNSAPDKSGLPSDRFSAERTGGSVSTLTIQRTQQEDSAVYLCASSLATSAETQYFGPGTRLLVL.

The rearrangement uses TRBV11-3 and TRBJ2-1, with unresolved D. The V and J ends lost 2 bases and 3 bases respectively, with 11 bases between them. The germline V gene encodes CDR1 SGHNT and CDR2 YENEEA. This CDR3 spans 15 amino acids. The CDR3 nucleotides read TGTGCCAGCAGCTTAAGGCACTCTAGCTACAATGAGCAGTTCTTC. Encoded protein: CASSLRHSSYNEQFF.

The chain joins TRBV7-9 to TRBJ2-3, with 11 positions matching TRBD2. Germline CDR1 SEHNR, CDR2 FQNEAQ (reference sequence). This CDR3 is 15 amino acids long. The ends lost 7 bases at V and 4 bases at J; junction bases unmatched: 7. The CDR3 sequence: CASNKGTSGPDTQYF. The DNA for the CDR3 is TGTGCCAGCAACAAGGGGACTAGCGGCCCAGATACGCAGTATTTT.

This chain links TRBV6-1 with TRBJ1-1; 9 bases align to TRBD1. Germline V gene lookup returns CDR1 MNHNS and CDR2 SASEGT. The V gene end was trimmed by 6 bases and the J gene end by 4 bases; junction bases not matched to a gene: 9. The CDR3 covers 15 residues. The CDR3 spells CASSRGQGSGTEAFF. The CDR3 bases are TGTGCCAGCAGCAGAGGACAGGGGAGTGGCACTGAAGCTTTCTTT.